The next 29 T cell receptor beta chains were all read from a single sample in a study of metastatic and nonmetastatic thyroid tumors. TCRdb re-clonotyped the PCR reads through MiXCR. The sample yields 15,000 to 20,000 clones, about 31% seen once. Treatment of any kind had been given to no patient before thyroid surgery. The sequenced sample consisted of blood. The receptors originated from a female donor with papillary thyroid cancer or a benign thyroid nodule (not recorded which). Some clones in this sample may be carry-over from other donors' samples.

This rearrangement joins TRBV28 to TRBJ2-5, with D possibly TRBD2 on 6 matching bases. The germline V gene has CDR1 MDHEN and CDR2 SYDVKM. The CDR3 totals 16 residues. The V and J ends lost 4 bases and 5 bases respectively, with 20 bases between them. The CDR3 protein is CASSYPPGGGPETQYF. The DNA for the CDR3 is TGTGCCAGCAGTTATCCGCCCGGGGGTGGGCCGGAGACCCAGTACTTC.

This clone was seen at least ten times. The chain employs TRBV12-3 or TRBV12-4 and TRBJ1-5, with D possibly being TRBD1 (5 bases). V gave up 2 bases and J gave up 2 bases, with 10 bases separating them. The CDR3 totals 15 residues. The DNA of the CDR3 is TGTGCCAGCAGTTTAAAGGGGATCGGCAATCAGCCCCAGCATTTT. Its translation: CASSLKGIGNQPQHF.

This clone was observed at least ten times. The genes are TRBV10-3 and TRBJ2-3; 13 bases align to TRBD2. The length of the CDR3 is 16 residues. Germline values: CDR1 ENHRY, CDR2 SYGVKD. The junction had 6 bases not matched to a gene; V was cut back by 4 bases and J by 5 bases. The CDR3, as DNA: TGTGCCATCAGTGGAGGACTAGCGGGGGTACGAGATACGCAGTATTTT. Translated, it gives CAISGGLAGVRDTQYF.

This clone showed up just once. The chain couples TRBV30 to TRBJ2-7, with D uncertain. This CDR3 has 14 amino acids. Germline-derived CDR1 and CDR2 are GTSNPN and SVGIG (reference sequence). Trimming shortened V by 3 bases and J by 1 base, and 13 bases separated the two germline ends. This CDR3 reads CAWRERDFSYEQYF. CDR3 coding DNA: TGTGCCTGGAGAGAAAGGGATTTTTCCTACGAGCAGTACTTC.

This clone is medium-sized. This rearrangement joins TRBV28 to TRBJ2-7; 10 bases line up with TRBD2. V lost 4 bases, J lost 2 bases, and 5 bases stayed unmatched. CDR1 is MDHEN, CDR2 SYDVKM, per germline. There are 15 residues in the CDR3. CDR3 in amino acids: CASSSGTSATYEQYF. CDR3 DNA: TGTGCCAGCAGTTCCGGGACTAGCGCAACCTACGAGCAGTACTTC.

This clone was detected many times. The junction differs from germline at one of its ends, possibly a read error. The rearrangement links TRBV2 to TRBJ1-4; 12 bases are shared with TRBD1. The CDR3 covers 14 residues. Looked up from germline, CDR1 is SNHLY and CDR2 is FYNNEI. CDR3 in amino acids: CASSEEGQGASLFF. DNA for the CDR3: TGTGCCAGCAGCGAAGAGGGACAGGGGGCGTCGCTGTTTTTT.

At least ten counts were recorded for this clone. V gene TRBV19 combines with J gene TRBJ2-3, with D possibly being TRBD2 (6 bases). The ends were cut back, 7 bases at V and 4 bases at J, with 15 bases in the middle. This CDR3 comprises 14 residues. Germline V gene lookup returns CDR1 LNHDA and CDR2 SQIVND (reference sequence). CDR3 amino acids: CASNSAGGSDTQYF. Written as DNA, the CDR3 is TGTGCCAGTAACTCAGCGGGTGGGTCAGATACGCAGTATTTT.

The chain recombines TRBV6-2 or TRBV6-3 with TRBJ2-3; D gene ambiguous. Trimming shortened V by 4 bases and J by 9 bases, and 14 bases separated the two germline ends. The germline V gene has CDR1 MNHEY and CDR2 SVGEGT. There are 13 residues in the CDR3. CDR3 DNA sequence: TGTGCCAGCAGTTTTCAGGAGATGAGAACGCAGTATTTT. This encodes CASSFQEMRTQYF.

The chain links TRBV6-5 to TRBJ1-5; D is unresolved. Germline V gives CDR1 MNHEY, CDR2 SVGAGI. This CDR3 contains 14 residues. V lost 3 bases to trimming and J lost 9 bases, with 15 bases between them. CDR3 nucleotides: TGTGCCAGCAGTTATCTAGGCTGGCTCCCGCCCCAGCATTTT. It codes for CASSYLGWLPPQHF.

V gene TRBV30 combines with J gene TRBJ1-5; D gene unclear. There are 12 residues in the CDR3. Germline CDR1 is GTSNPN and CDR2 is SVGIG (reference sequence). Deletions cut 5 bases from V and 2 bases from J, with 7 bases between. As DNA, the CDR3 is TGTGCCTGGGGAGTGGGCAATCAGCCCCAGCATTTT. Protein product: CAWGVGNQPQHF.

Sample share makes this clone medium-sized. The rearrangement joins TRBV28 to TRBJ2-7; TRBD1 matches 7 bases. CDR1 and CDR2 (germline): MDHEN, SYDVKM. This CDR3 has 15 amino acids. The ends lost 6 bases at V and 3 bases at J; junction bases unmatched: 11. CDR3 residues: CASRSQGRGLYEQYF. In DNA, the CDR3 is TGTGCCAGCAGGTCACAGGGAAGGGGGCTCTACGAGCAGTACTTC.

The sample holds many counts of this clone. V gene TRBV7-8 combines with J gene TRBJ2-5; TRBD2 is a possible D gene (5 bases). Germline V gives CDR1 SGHVS, CDR2 FQNEAQ. V was trimmed by 5 bases and J by 2 bases, leaving 12 bases between them. The CDR3 is 14 residues long. Here the CDR3 DNA reads TGTGCCAGCAGCCGCGGGCGGACTCAAGAGACCCAGTACTTC. The encoded protein is CASSRGRTQETQYF.

This clone was picked up many times. The chain joins TRBV13 to TRBJ1-3; TRBD1 is a possible D gene (6 bases). This CDR3 has 15 amino acids. Trimming left V 5 bases short and J 3 bases short, with 14 bases between. Looked up from germline, CDR1 is PRHDT and CDR2 is FYEKMQ (reference sequence). The CDR3 region has the DNA TGTGCCAGCAGCGTCACAGGGTCGGGTGGAAACACCATATATTTT. Translating gives CASSVTGSGGNTIYF.

Sample share makes this clone medium-sized (0.01 to 0.1%). This chain links TRBV27 with TRBJ2-7, with TRBD2 matching 9 bases. This CDR3 has 15 residues. J gave up 3 bases and V 6 bases, and 9 bases lay outside the gene matches. CDR1 and CDR2 from the germline V gene are MNHEY and SMNVEV (reference sequence). CDR3 loop: CASRRSSGADYEQYF. The CDR3 DNA reads TGTGCCAGCAGGAGATCTAGCGGGGCGGACTACGAGCAGTACTTC.

In this sample, this clone turned up many times. The rearrangement uses TRBV30 and TRBJ1-1; D uncertain. CDR3 length: 13 amino acids. Trimming took 0 bases from V and 2 from J, leaving 7 bases between them. Germline lookup yields CDR1 GTSNPN and CDR2 SVGIG (reference sequence). The chain's CDR3 is CAWSVLSNTEAFF. CDR3 coding DNA: TGTGCCTGGAGTGTACTTAGTAACACTGAAGCTTTCTTT.

The sample holds a few counts of this clone. V and J are TRBV6-1 and TRBJ1-5; 7 bases line up with TRBD1. The J segment lost 6 bases and the V segment lost 1 base, leaving 3 bases of the junction unmatched. Per the germline V gene, CDR1 is MNHNS and CDR2 is SASEGT. There are 14 residues in the CDR3. The CDR3 region is CASSEGEGAQPQHF. In nucleotides, the CDR3 is TGTGCCAGCAGTGAAGGTGAGGGGGCTCAGCCCCAGCATTTT.

This clone is termed medium-sized. The J gene is TRBJ2-7, the V gene TRBV11-2; 9 nucleotides align to TRBD1. This CDR3 spans 16 amino acids. CDR1 is SGHAT and CDR2 is FQNNGV in the germline V gene. The J segment lost 3 bases and the V segment lost 1 base, leaving 7 bases of the junction unmatched. The DNA for the CDR3 is TGTGCCAGCAGCTTAGTGATGACAGGGGGTATCTACGAGCAGTACTTC. The encoded protein is CASSLVMTGGIYEQYF.

The V gene is TRBV6-2 or TRBV6-3, the J gene TRBJ1-6, with D perhaps matching TRBD1 (6 bases). V was shortened by 8 bases and J by 9 bases, with 14 bases between the two germline ends. The CDR3 is 13 amino acids. Germline CDR1 reads MNHEY; CDR2 reads SVGEGT. The CDR3 sequence is CASGRGTISPLHF. The CDR3 nucleotides read TGTGCCAGCGGGAGGGGGACTATTTCACCCCTCCACTTT.

This clone is medium-sized (0.01 to 0.1%) in the sample. The chain has TRBV20-1 and TRBJ2-5, with TRBD2 identical over 15 bases. Germline CDR1 reads DFQATT; CDR2 reads SNEGSKA (reference sequence). V shed 7 bases and J 2 bases; nucleotides not matched to a gene: 11. This CDR3 comprises 17 residues. CDR3 nucleotides: TGCAGTGGTACCAGGACTAGCGGGGGGGCTTGGCAAGAGACCCAGTACTTC. Translating it yields CSGTRTSGGAWQETQYF.

The chain recombines TRBV6-1 with TRBJ2-3; 11 bases agree with TRBD1. Per germline, CDR1 MNHNS and CDR2 SASEGT. Trimming cost V 6 bases and J 2 bases; bases outside gene matches: 13. The CDR3 length is 18 residues. The CDR3 spells CASRRDRGASADTDTQYF. The DNA for the CDR3 is TGTGCCAGCAGGAGGGACAGGGGGGCTAGCGCCGACACAGATACGCAGTATTTT.

This clone was detected a few times. The chain combines TRBV15 with TRBJ1-5; D remains unclear. CDR1 and CDR2 (germline): LNHNV, YYDKDF (reference sequence). This CDR3 region has 16 residues. Between the trimmed V and J ends, which lost 9 bases and 0 bases, there was a span of 18 bases. CDR3 DNA sequence: TGTGCCACGAGTCCACTCATGGGGTATAGCAATCAGCCCCAGCATTTT. Translated: CATSPLMGYSNQPQHF.

The chain combines TRBV20-1 with TRBJ2-7; 10 nucleotides align to TRBD1. CDR3 size: 14 residues. J gave up 7 bases and V 6 bases, and 12 bases lay outside the gene matches. Germline V gene lookup returns CDR1 DFQATT and CDR2 SNEGSKA (reference sequence). The CDR3 loop is CSAQGGTGVREQYF. For the CDR3, the DNA is TGCAGTGCCCAAGGAGGGACAGGGGTTAGGGAGCAGTACTTC.

Only a few counts were recorded for this clone. The chain has TRBV28 and TRBJ1-2; 8 nucleotides line up with TRBD1. Germline V CDR1 and CDR2: MDHEN, SYDVKM. Trimming at V came to 6 bases and at J to 8 bases, leaving 8 bases not matched to a gene. The CDR3 is made up of 13 amino acids. The CDR3 is CASRTGEFRGYTF. CDR3 bases: TGTGCCAGCAGGACAGGGGAATTTAGGGGCTACACCTTC.

The chain combines TRBV5-1 with TRBJ2-7; a possible D gene is TRBD1 (6 bases). Germline CDR1 reads SGHRS; CDR2 reads YFSETQ. The CDR3 length is 12 residues. Between the trimmed V and J ends, which lost 4 bases and 4 bases, there was a span of 9 bases. The CDR3: CASSTGTYEQYF. The CDR3 nucleotides are TGCGCCAGCAGCACCGGGACATACGAGCAGTACTTC.

The CDR3 region has the DNA TGTGCCAGCTCACCGGGCAGGGGAAGGAATCAGCCCCAGCATTTT. Amino acids: CASSPGRGRNQPQHF. The chain carries TRBV18 and TRBJ1-5, with D possibly matching TRBD1 (6 bases). V was pared by 3 bases and J by 4 bases, with 13 bases between. The CDR3 consists of 15 residues. CDR1 and CDR2 (germline): KGHSH, LQKENI.

The rearrangement uses TRBV9 and TRBJ2-6; the match to TRBD1 covers 8 bases. Germline-derived CDR1 and CDR2 are SGDLS and YYNGEE. The CDR3 is 16 amino acids. The junction had 3 bases not matched to a gene; V was cut back by 2 bases and J by 2 bases. The CDR3: CASSVQGATGANVLTF. DNA of the CDR3: TGTGCCAGCAGCGTTCAGGGGGCCACTGGGGCCAACGTCCTGACTTTC. The whole variable domain, filled in from reference TRBV9 and TRBJ2-6, reads DSGVTQTPKHLITATGQRVTLRCSPRSGDLSVYWYQQSLDQGLQFLIQYYNGEERAKGNILERFSAQQFPDLHSELNLSSLELGDSALYFCASSVQGATGANVLTFGAGSRLTVL.

This clone is medium-sized by share. The gene calls are TRBV19 and TRBJ2-1; 13 positions agree with TRBD2. The CDR3 loop spans 18 amino acids. In germline, CDR1 is LNHDA, CDR2 SQIVND (reference sequence). J gave up 0 bases and V 5 bases, and 7 bases lay outside the gene matches. CDR3 sequence reads: CASSATSGGSFSYNEQFF. The DNA of the CDR3 is TGTGCCAGTAGTGCGACTAGCGGGGGGAGTTTCTCCTACAATGAGCAGTTCTTC.

In its sample, this clone was seen a few times. This chain connects TRBV19 to TRBJ2-7; 8 bases fit TRBD2. Per germline, CDR1 LNHDA and CDR2 SQIVND (reference sequence). Trimming took 5 bases from V and 2 from J; bases not matched to a gene: 11. The CDR3 totals 16 residues. Here the CDR3 DNA reads TGTGCCAGTAGTCGCACCGGGACTAGACATCCCTACGAGCAGTACTTC. This encodes CASSRTGTRHPYEQYF. The full variable domain, with the rest looked up from reference TRBV19 and TRBJ2-7, is DGGITQSPKYLFRKEGQNVTLSCEQNLNHDAMYWYRQDPGQGLRLIYYSQIVNDFQKGDIAEGYSVSREKKESFPLTVTSAQKNPTAFYLCASSRTGTRHPYEQYFGPGTRLTVT.

This clone is classed as medium-sized. Germline is not matched at one junction end, which may reflect a read error. The J gene is TRBJ1-2, the V gene TRBV19; possible D gene TRBD1, 5 bases. Per the germline V gene, CDR1 is LNHDA and CDR2 is SQIVND (reference sequence). The CDR3 has 17 amino acids. This CDR3 reads CASSKGAGQSGNYGYTF. CDR3 DNA sequence: TGTGCCAGCAGTAAAGGAGCGGGGCAGTCCGGTAACTATGGCTACACCTTC.